Listed below are T cell receptor beta chains from one sample, sequenced in a study of type 1 regulatory T cells. TCRdb recomputed calls from the reads with MiXCR, one row per CDR3 protein. The sample has about 24,000 distinct CDR3 sequences, over 40% seen once. These receptors' antigens are unknown. Sequencing was carried out using cultured T cells, either the whole culture or a sorted T cell fraction (not recorded which). The receptors come from a human donor in good health. The CDR3 runs from the conserved cysteine through the conserved F or W. The order of the fields is clone size, V gene, J gene, D gene, CDR3 protein, CDR3 DNA. The D gene is left open where the match is weak. Part of the rows lack a size; the others show once, few, many or a class for expanded clones.

many	TRBV7-2	TRBJ2-7	TRBD2	CASSLEAAGTYEQYF	TGTGCCAGCAGCTTAGAGGCAGCGGGGACCTACGAGCAGTACTTC
many	TRBV18	TRBJ2-7	NA	CASSPLGAVEQYF	TGTGCCAGCTCACCACTAGGAGCGGTCGAGCAGTACTTC
NA	TRBV11-2	TRBJ1-2	NA	CASSSIQGYHGGYTF	TGTGCCAGCAGCTCAATACAGGGATATCATGGCGGCTACACCTTC
few	TRBV11-2	TRBJ1-1	TRBD1	CASSLVGTGGRTEAFF	TGTGCCAGCAGCTTAGTCGGGACAGGGGGCAGGACTGAAGCTTTCTTT
NA	TRBV19	TRBJ2-7	NA	CASSRTAGPYEQYF	TGTGCCAGTAGTAGGACGGCCGGCCCCTACGAGCAGTACTTC
NA	TRBV30	TRBJ2-2	NA	CAWSASLKGPRSGELFF	TGTGCCTGGAGTGCATCTCTGAAGGGTCCCAGGTCCGGGGAGCTGTTTTTT
few	TRBV5-1	TRBJ2-1	NA	CASSSLGLFGNEQFF	TGCGCCAGCAGCTCCCTCGGACTATTCGGGAATGAGCAGTTCTTC
NA	TRBV12-3/TRBV12-4	TRBJ2-7	TRBD1	CASSFSGTGLYEQYF	TGTGCCAGCAGTTTCTCCGGGACAGGGCTTTACGAGCAGTACTTC
few	TRBV10-3	TRBJ1-1	NA	CATRLTGTGEAFF	TGTGCCACGCGTTTGACAGGTACTGGTGAAGCTTTCTTT
once	TRBV2	TRBJ2-2	TRBD1	CASSEFRGPDTGGLFF	TGTGCCAGCAGTGAATTCAGGGGGCCGGACACCGGGGGGCTGTTTTTT
few	TRBV6-6	TRBJ1-6	TRBD1	CASSYEGTGNSPLHF	TGTGCCAGCAGTTACGAAGGGACAGGGAATTCACCCCTCCACTTT
few	TRBV7-9	TRBJ2-3	NA	CASSLQRIGTDTQYF	TGTGCCAGCAGCCTACAACGAATCGGCACAGATACGCAGTATTTT
NA	TRBV4-1	TRBJ1-6	TRBD1	CASGPEGAAIYNSPLHF	TGCGCCAGCGGCCCGGAGGGGGCCGCGATCTATAATTCACCCCTCCACTTT
NA	TRBV12-3/TRBV12-4	TRBJ1-6	TRBD1	CASSLFVQGAKPLHF	TGTGCCAGCAGTTTATTTGTCCAGGGGGCGAAACCCCTCCACTTT
NA	TRBV12-3/TRBV12-4	TRBJ2-3	NA	CASSSPGSDTQYF	TGTGCCAGCAGTTCCCCAGGGTCAGATACGCAGTATTTT
NA	TRBV19	TRBJ2-7	NA	CASSIGGQSSYEQYF	TGTGCCAGTAGTATAGGCGGACAAAGCTCCTACGAGCAGTACTTC
many	TRBV5-1	TRBJ2-7	NA	CASSQTVLSYEQYF	TGCGCCAGCAGCCAGACAGTCCTCTCCTACGAGCAGTACTTC
once	TRBV29-1	TRBJ1-5	NA	CSVGMTDPNQPQHF	TGCAGCGTTGGGATGACAGACCCAAATCAGCCCCAGCATTTT
NA	TRBV7-2	TRBJ1-1	NA	CASSLGGRANTEAFF	TGTGCCAGCAGCTTAGGCGGCAGGGCCAACACTGAAGCTTTCTTT
many	TRBV16	TRBJ1-2	NA	CASSDLGSAANYGYTF	TGTGCCAGCAGCGATTTGGGCAGTGCTGCTAACTATGGCTACACCTTC
few	TRBV12-3/TRBV12-4	TRBJ2-2	TRBD2	CASRKSGGRTGELFF	TGTGCCAGCAGAAAAAGCGGGGGCCGCACCGGGGAGCTGTTTTTT
NA	TRBV5-4	TRBJ2-5	NA	CASSLSRGWETQYF	TGTGCCAGCAGCTTGTCAAGGGGCTGGGAGACCCAGTACTTC
large	TRBV10-3	TRBJ1-2	NA	CAISERQGLGYTF	TGTGCCATCAGTGAGCGGCAGGGGCTTGGCTACACCTTC
many	TRBV7-2	TRBJ2-7	TRBD1	CASSWDRAYEQYF	TGTGCCAGCAGCTGGGACAGGGCTTACGAGCAGTACTTC